Listed here are 21 T cell receptor beta chains from one sample, sequenced in a study of T cell repertoires in cytomegalovirus infection. TCRdb fed the reads into MiXCR, producing one record per CDR3 protein. The sample carries about 830,000 distinct CDR3 sequences, 30% to 35% recorded once. These receptors' targets are unknown. The sequenced sample was cultured CD8+ T cells from PBMCs, obtained from culture after CMV antigen stimulation. These receptors originate from a human donor in good health (CMV status not recorded). Some clones in this sample may be carry-over from other donors' samples.

This clonotype appeared a few times. The chain is built from TRBV7-2 and TRBJ1-2; 9 nucleotides agree with TRBD1. The CDR3 is made up of 12 amino acids. The germline CDR1 and CDR2 sequences are SGHTA and FQGNSA. The ends lost 5 bases at V and 7 bases at J; junction bases unmatched: 2. The CDR3 spells CASSKTGGGYTF. The DNA for the CDR3 is TGTGCCAGCAGCAAGACAGGGGGTGGCTACACCTTC.

This clonotype occurred a few times. The V and J genes are TRBV7-9 and TRBJ2-7; D uncertain. The CDR3 has 12 residues. The germline V gene has CDR1 SEHNR and CDR2 FQNEAQ (reference sequence). The V end was cut by 3 bases, the J end by 4 bases, with 7 bases between. Here the CDR3 DNA reads TGTGCCAGCAGCTTCGGCGATTACGAGCAGTACGTC. Translating gives CASSFGDYEQYV.

This clonotype was counted only a few times. The chain has TRBV7-9 and TRBJ2-5; the match to TRBD2 covers 13 bases. CDR3 size: 15 residues. CDR1 and CDR2 from the germline V gene are SEHNR and FQNEAQ (reference sequence). The junction had 4 bases not matched to a gene; V was cut back by 5 bases and J by 4 bases. The CDR3 region is CASSPRTSGRETQYF. The CDR3 nucleotides read TGTGCCAGCAGCCCCAGGACTAGCGGGAGAGAGACCCAGTACTTC.

A word on this clonotype: A much bigger clone sits one base away, suggesting this may be a read error. In nucleotides, the CDR3 is TGTGCCAGCAGCTTAGGGAAGGACAGGGCGTTTGGTCAGCCCCCGCATTTT. Its translation: CASSLGKDRAFGQPPHF. This chain links TRBV7-8 with TRBJ1-5; 8 bases match TRBD1. Germline loops: CDR1 SGHVS, CDR2 FQNEAQ. This CDR3 comprises 17 residues.

The chain has TRBV6-5 and TRBJ1-2; D is uncertain. Germline CDR1 and CDR2: MNHEY and SVGAGI. V lost 7 bases to trimming and J lost 8 bases, with 20 bases between them. The CDR3 has 14 amino acids. The CDR3, as DNA: TGTGCCAGCATGGCCTCTTTTACGTTGGGAGGCTACACCTTC. This sequence encodes CASMASFTLGGYTF.

There are a few counts of this clonotype. This CDR3 reads CASSLSKRDEQYF. CDR3 nucleotides: TGTGCCAGCAGTTTATCGAAGAGGGACGAGCAGTACTTC. This chain links TRBV27 with TRBJ2-7, with D perhaps matching TRBD2 (5 bases). V lost 0 bases and J lost 5, with 8 bases in between. CDR1 and CDR2 (germline): MNHEY, SMNVEV (reference sequence). CDR3 length: 13 amino acids.

The genes are TRBV20-1 and TRBJ2-7; D is unresolved. CDR3 size: 13 residues. V was cut by 5 bases and J by 0 bases, with 11 bases left in between. Germline V gene data show CDR1 as DFQATT and CDR2 as SNEGSKA (reference sequence). The CDR3 loop is CSARQRFSYEQYF. The CDR3, as DNA: TGCAGTGCTCGTCAGAGGTTCTCCTACGAGCAGTACTTC.

The chain is built from TRBV27 and TRBJ2-1, with D maybe TRBD2 (5 bases). Looked up from germline, CDR1 is MNHEY and CDR2 is SMNVEV (reference sequence). This CDR3 contains 15 residues. Trimming left V 5 bases short and J 7 bases short, with 18 bases between. CDR3 sequence reads: CASSKTLSARNEQFF. The CDR3 nucleotides read TGTGCCAGCAGTAAGACACTTAGCGCTCGTAATGAGCAGTTCTTC.

This clonotype was recorded a few times. This CDR3 is CASSFGSGATDTQYF. The CDR3 DNA is TGTGCCAGCAGCTTCGGTAGCGGGGCCACAGATACGCAGTATTTT. The chain uses TRBV7-6 and TRBJ2-3; TRBD2 agrees at 8 bases. The ends lost 3 bases at V and 2 bases at J; junction bases unmatched: 4. The CDR3 spans 15 residues. CDR1 is SGHVS and CDR2 is FNYEAQ in the germline V gene.

This clonotype was recorded a few times. This chain joins TRBV12-3 or TRBV12-4 and TRBJ1-1; D uncertain. The CDR3 totals 12 residues. V dropped 8 bases and J dropped 0 bases, with 7 bases sitting between them. The CDR3 region has the DNA TGTGCCAGCTTAGGCTTGAACACTGAAGCTTTCTTT. Its protein is CASLGLNTEAFF.

This clonotype was counted many times. V and J are TRBV12-3 or TRBV12-4 and TRBJ2-7; 8 bases fit TRBD2. The J segment lost 5 bases and the V segment lost 6 bases, leaving 3 bases of the junction unmatched. This CDR3 is built from 12 residues. This chain's CDR3 is CASSTGGDEQYF. The DNA for the CDR3 is TGTGCCAGCAGCACGGGGGGGGACGAGCAGTACTTC.

This clonotype was found a few times. This sequence joins TRBV7-6 and TRBJ1-1, with D perhaps matching TRBD1 (5 bases). Germline assignment: CDR1 SGHVS and CDR2 FNYEAQ. The CDR3 runs 18 residues. V was shortened by 1 base and J by 0 bases, with 18 bases between the two germline ends. This CDR3 reads CASSLVLGVDYLNTEAFF. The CDR3 DNA follows: TGTGCCAGCAGCTTAGTCTTGGGGGTCGATTATTTGAACACTGAAGCTTTCTTT.

Only a few counts were recorded for this clonotype. This chain joins TRBV11-2 and TRBJ2-1; 9 bases agree with TRBD1. The CDR3 runs to 15 residues. The V and J ends lost 5 bases and 7 bases, in that order; junction bases with no gene match: 9. Germline CDR1 is SGHAT and CDR2 is FQNNGV. CDR3: CASSDRDRAVNEQFF. The CDR3 DNA follows: TGTGCCAGCAGCGACCGGGACAGGGCGGTAAATGAGCAGTTCTTC.

This clonotype has more than one count but fewer than ten. One end of the junction does not line up with germline, which may come from a read error. J is TRBJ1-3 and V is TRBV7-4; 7 positions match TRBD1. The CDR3 contains 12 residues. CDR1 and CDR2 (germline): SGHVT, SQSDAQ. The CDR3 region has the DNA TGTGCCAGCAGCGTAGACAGGGTGGCTATGCATTTT. This encodes CASSVDRVAMHF.

The chain employs TRBV10-3 and TRBJ1-1; 11 nucleotides align to TRBD1. The germline V gene encodes CDR1 ENHRY and CDR2 SYGVKD. CDR3 size: 16 residues. The V gene end was trimmed by 6 bases and the J gene end by 1 base; junction bases not matched to a gene: 7. The CDR3 loop reads CAIRVDRGRRNTEAFF. CDR3 nucleotide sequence: TGTGCCATCAGGGTGGACAGGGGGCGCAGGAACACTGAAGCTTTCTTT.

The CDR3 loop reads CASSLDPPPLTGGNQPQHF. The CDR3 DNA reads as TGTGCCAGCAGCTTAGACCCCCCGCCGCTCACTGGGGGGAATCAGCCCCAGCATTTT. The genes are TRBV7-6 and TRBJ1-5; D is possibly TRBD1 (5 bases). Per germline, CDR1 SGHVS and CDR2 FNYEAQ. The CDR3 length is 19 residues. Trimming pared 1 base from V and 4 bases from J, leaving 23 bases between.

This clonotype occurred a few times. This rearrangement joins TRBV27 to TRBJ1-5; perhaps TRBD1 as D (5 bases). V lost 6 bases to trimming and J lost 9 bases, with 18 bases between them. This CDR3 is built from 14 residues. Germline V lookup: CDR1 MNHEY, CDR2 SMNVEV (reference sequence). CDR3 sequence: CASSHGGLGMPQHF. Written as DNA, the CDR3 is TGTGCCAGCAGCCACGGGGGGTTAGGGATGCCCCAGCATTTT.

The chain links TRBV27 to TRBJ1-1; D perhaps matches TRBD1 (6 bases). The CDR3 has 16 amino acids. Germline V gene sequence: CDR1 MNHEY, CDR2 SMNVEV (reference sequence). The ends were cut back, 2 bases at V and 8 bases at J, with 21 bases in the middle. CDR3 amino acids: CASSLPGEAPGTEAFF. The CDR3 DNA sequence: TGTGCCAGCAGTTTACCGGGCGAGGCACCCGGGACAGAAGCTTTCTTT.

V and J are TRBV7-8 and TRBJ1-4, with D perhaps matching TRBD1 (6 bases). Trimming shortened V by 0 bases and J by 3 bases, and 11 bases separated the two germline ends. The CDR3 loop spans 16 amino acids. Germline assignment: CDR1 SGHVS and CDR2 FQNEAQ. CDR3 nucleotides: TGTGCCAGCAGCTTAGCCAGGGGCGACGCTAATGAAAAACTGTTTTTT. Amino acid sequence: CASSLARGDANEKLFF.

This clonotype was detected a few times. The gene calls are TRBV2 and TRBJ2-1; perhaps TRBD1 as D (5 bases). The V and J ends lost 2 bases and 7 bases respectively, with 15 bases between them. The CDR3 contains 15 residues. Germline V gene lookup returns CDR1 SNHLY and CDR2 FYNNEI. CDR3: CASSEYHPQGNEQFF. CDR3 in DNA: TGTGCCAGCAGTGAATATCACCCCCAGGGAAATGAGCAGTTCTTC.

This clonotype was seen only a few times. The chain employs TRBV7-9 and TRBJ1-2; maybe TRBD1 (5 bases). V dropped 7 bases and J dropped 8 bases, with 20 bases sitting between them. Germline V gene lookup returns CDR1 SEHNR and CDR2 FQNEAQ (reference sequence). The CDR3 is made up of 14 amino acids. CDR3 nucleotide sequence: TGTGCCAGCACCCCCACGGCGGGGCTGGACGGCTACACCTTC. It is translated as CASTPTAGLDGYTF.